What follows are 31 T cell receptor beta chains derived from one specimen sequenced in a study of beta chain features in type 1 diabetes. Study-wide findings and caveats: Type 1 diabetes patients showed a moderate but significant shortening of TCRB CDR3s in all four CD4+ subsets.

Their recognized antigens are unknown. Expressed TCRB transcripts were sequenced because the entire RNA isolate underwent reverse transcription. Assay used: immunoSEQ multiplex PCR; TCRdb lists only in-frame clones, some missing. The data contain about 340,000 clones, approximately 13% of them singletons. Material: naive CD4+ T cells from blood. These receptors were taken from a woman under 30 with type 1 diabetes.

This chain links TRBV7-9 with TRBJ1-4, with a tentative D call TRBD1 (5 bases). CDR1 and CDR2 from the germline V gene are SEHNR and FQNEAQ (reference sequence). The germline V and J ends were trimmed by 5 bases and 6 bases, with 10 bases remaining between them. This CDR3 contains 13 residues. This CDR3 is CASSEGTDEKLFF. The CDR3 nucleotides are TGTGCCAGCAGCGAAGGGACTGATGAAAAACTGTTTTTT.

This clone has a handful of counts. This chain links TRBV19 with TRBJ2-2; a weak D match, TRBD1 (5 bases). Looked up from germline, CDR1 is LNHDA and CDR2 is SQIVND (reference sequence). This CDR3 contains 15 residues. V gave up 4 bases and J gave up 5 bases, with 14 bases separating them. In DNA, the CDR3 is TGTGCCAGTAGTACCAGGGTATATGAGACCGGGGAGCTGTTTTTT. This gives the protein CASSTRVYETGELFF.

The rearrangement uses TRBV7-9 and TRBJ2-5; 8 nucleotides agree with TRBD2. This CDR3 has 14 amino acids. CDR1 is SEHNR and CDR2 is FQNEAQ in the germline V gene (reference sequence). The ends lost 10 bases at V and 5 bases at J; junction bases unmatched: 12. The CDR3 sequence: CAIAGAGGGETQYF. CDR3 in DNA: TGTGCCATAGCCGGCGCGGGAGGCGGGGAGACCCAGTACTTC.

Here the CDR3 reads CASSPQEIRGYTF. The CDR3 bases are TGTGCCAGCTCACCCCAGGAAATCAGGGGCTACACCTTC. The chain couples TRBV18 to TRBJ1-2; the D is unclear. The CDR3 runs to 13 residues. Trimming left V 3 bases short and J 8 bases short, with 13 bases between. CDR1 is KGHSH and CDR2 is LQKENI in the germline V gene.

This clone was counted a few times. The V call is TRBV5-1, the J call TRBJ2-5, with TRBD2 matching over 12 bases. The germline V gene encodes CDR1 SGHRS and CDR2 YFSETQ. J lost 5 bases, V lost 6 bases, and 8 bases had no gene match. This CDR3 contains 15 residues. For the CDR3, the DNA is TGCGCCAGCACACGACTAGCGGGAGAGCTGGAGACCCAGTACTTC. This sequence encodes CASTRLAGELETQYF.

A remark on this clone: The sample contains more than one DNA sequence encoding this CDR3. The V call is TRBV5-1, the J call TRBJ2-1, with D perhaps matching TRBD1 (6 bases). Trimming left V 3 bases short and J 6 bases short, with 10 bases between. The CDR3 contains 13 residues. From germline, CDR1 is SGHRS and CDR2 YFSETQ. DNA of the CDR3: TGCGCCAGCAGCTCCCCACAGGGCAATGAGCAGTTCTTC. Amino acid sequence: CASSSPQGNEQFF.

The J gene is TRBJ1-2, the V gene TRBV7-2; 8 bases map to TRBD1. V was pared by 0 bases and J by 1 base, with 4 bases of the junction left unmatched. From germline, CDR1 is SGHTA and CDR2 FQGNSA. The CDR3 is 16 residues long. CDR3 DNA sequence: TGTGCCAGCAGCTTAGCGAGGACAGGGCTTAACTATGGCTACACCTTC. This translates into CASSLARTGLNYGYTF.

This chain connects TRBV7-6 to TRBJ1-1, with a tentative D call TRBD1 (6 bases). Germline-derived CDR1 and CDR2 are SGHVS and FNYEAQ. This CDR3 spans 13 amino acids. With 2 bases removed from V and 4 bases from J, the gap between germline ends came to 8 bases. CDR3 sequence: CASSLTQGTEAFF. DNA of the CDR3: TGTGCCAGCAGCTTAACACAGGGCACTGAAGCTTTCTTT.

This clone was seen a few times. The chain carries TRBV29-1 and TRBJ1-1, with 9 bases lining up with TRBD1. V was pared by 4 bases and J by 5 bases, with 2 bases of the junction left unmatched. Looked up from germline, CDR1 is SQVTM and CDR2 is ANQGSEA. The CDR3 is made up of 12 amino acids. This CDR3 reads CSVGDRGTEAFF. The CDR3 bases are TGCAGCGTTGGAGACAGGGGGACTGAAGCTTTCTTT.

This chain's CDR3 is CASSSGGSYNEQFF. CDR3 bases: TGTGCCAGCAGTTCGGGGGGTTCCTACAATGAGCAGTTCTTC. The rearrangement links TRBV2 to TRBJ2-1; TRBD2 aligns across 7 bases. Trimming took 5 bases from V and 1 from J; bases not matched to a gene: 2. The CDR3 totals 14 residues. Germline V CDR1 and CDR2: SNHLY, FYNNEI.

This clone was seen a handful of times. This chain joins TRBV7-2 and TRBJ1-2; 9 bases line up with TRBD1. Trimming at V came to 5 bases and at J to 6 bases, leaving 7 bases not matched to a gene. Germline V gene sequence: CDR1 SGHTA, CDR2 FQGNSA. CDR3 length: 14 amino acids. The CDR3 DNA is TGTGCCAGCAGCACCCCCCACAGGGGGCATGGCTACACCTTC. It yields the protein CASSTPHRGHGYTF.

This clone appeared a few times. This sequence joins TRBV11-2 and TRBJ2-1, with a possible D match to TRBD2 (6 bases). This CDR3 has 14 amino acids. The V gene's germline CDR1 is SGHAT and CDR2 FQNNGV. V lost 5 bases and J lost 6, with 14 bases in between. The CDR3 sequence: CASSPRTGGNEQFF. CDR3 nucleotides: TGTGCCAGCAGCCCACGAACCGGGGGCAATGAGCAGTTCTTC. The full variable domain, with the rest looked up from reference TRBV11-2 and TRBJ2-1, is EAGVAQSPRYKIIEKRQSVAFWCNPISGHATLYWYQQILGQGPKLLIQFQNNGVVDDSQLPKDRFSAERLKGVDSTLKIQPAKLEDSAVYLCASSPRTGGNEQFFGPGTRLTVL.

The rearrangement links TRBV18 to TRBJ2-7, with 7 positions matching TRBD1. CDR1 is KGHSH, CDR2 LQKENI, per germline. J lost 1 base, V lost 6 bases, and 9 bases had no gene match. CDR3 length: 15 amino acids. The DNA for the CDR3 is TGTGCCAGCTCCCCCGACAGGGTGAGGTCCTACGAGCAGTACTTC. Protein sequence: CASSPDRVRSYEQYF. The variable domain in full, completed from reference TRBV18 and TRBJ2-7, reads NAGVMQNPRHLVRRRGQEARLRCSPMKGHSHVYWYRQLPEEGLKFMVYLQKENIIDESGMPKERFSAEFPKEGPSILRIQQVVRGDSAAYFCASSPDRVRSYEQYFGPGTRLTVT.

Only a few counts were recorded for this clone. V is TRBV9 and J is TRBJ2-1; 7 nucleotides agree with TRBD2. Germline values: CDR1 SGDLS, CDR2 YYNGEE. Losses at the gene ends were 0 bases for V and 2 bases for J; bases not matched to a gene: 5. There are 16 residues in the CDR3. The CDR3 DNA follows: TGTGCCAGCAGCGTAGGAGCGGGGTCAGCCTACAATGAGCAGTTCTTC. This sequence encodes CASSVGAGSAYNEQFF.

The sample holds a few counts of this clone. The chain carries TRBV29-1 and TRBJ1-2; the D gene is possibly TRBD1 (5 bases). This CDR3 is built from 14 residues. V lost 4 bases to trimming and J lost 6 bases, with 18 bases between them. Germline V gives CDR1 SQVTM, CDR2 ANQGSEA. CDR3 protein: CSVAPDTLGDGYTF. The CDR3 region has the DNA TGCAGCGTTGCCCCGGACACATTGGGTGATGGCTACACCTTC.

This clone was counted only a few times. The CDR3 DNA reads as TGTGCTAGTGGTTTAGCGGGGGCTCAAGAGACCCAGTACTTC. It yields the protein CASGLAGAQETQYF. This chain connects TRBV12-5 to TRBJ2-5; 8 nucleotides align to TRBD2. This CDR3 contains 14 residues. The germline V gene encodes CDR1 LGHNT and CDR2 FRNRAP. The V gene end was trimmed by 3 bases and the J gene end by 2 bases; junction bases not matched to a gene: 2.

This chain uses TRBV11-3 with TRBJ2-1; D perhaps matches TRBD2 (5 bases). This CDR3 comprises 16 residues. Germline loops: CDR1 SGHNT, CDR2 YENEEA. Trimming stripped 5 bases from V and 2 bases from J, with 16 bases between. This CDR3 reads CASSKRTAGAYNEQFF. CDR3 DNA: TGTGCCAGCAGCAAGAGGACTGCCGGAGCCTACAATGAGCAGTTCTTC.

The rearrangement links TRBV29-1 to TRBJ2-4, with D possibly TRBD1 on 6 matching bases. Trimming took off 0 bases at V and 5 bases at J, with 11 bases between the two ends. This CDR3 is 14 amino acids long. The germline V gene has CDR1 SQVTM and CDR2 ANQGSEA. DNA of the CDR3: TGCAGCGTTGAAGATTTGGGGGCCCAAAACATTCAGTACTTC. Its protein product is CSVEDLGAQNIQYF.

This clone was counted a few times. The CDR3 DNA is TGCGCCAGCACACGTCGGACAGGGGCAGAAGATACGCAGTATTTT. It encodes CASTRRTGAEDTQYF. This chain connects TRBV5-1 to TRBJ2-3, with 9 bases lining up with TRBD1. This CDR3 is 15 amino acids long. V shed 6 bases and J 5 bases; nucleotides not matched to a gene: 10. The germline V gene has CDR1 SGHRS and CDR2 YFSETQ. Looking up the rest from reference TRBV5-1 and TRBJ2-3 gives the full variable domain: KAGVTQTPRYLIKTRGQQVTLSCSPISGHRSVSWYQQTPGQGLQFLFEYFSETQRNKGNFPGRFSGRQFSNSRSEMNVSTLELGDSALYLCASTRRTGAEDTQYFGPGTRLTVL.

This clone has just a few counts. The gene calls are TRBV11-2 and TRBJ2-3; 7 bases fit TRBD1. J lost 4 bases, V lost 5 bases, and 6 bases had no gene match. Looked up from germline, CDR1 is SGHAT and CDR2 is FQNNGV. This CDR3 has 14 residues. As DNA, the CDR3 is TGTGCCAGCAGCCCATACACAGGGGCAGATACGCAGTATTTT. It is translated as CASSPYTGADTQYF.

This clone was counted between two and nine times. V is TRBV30 and J is TRBJ1-2, with D possibly being TRBD1 (6 bases). V was cut by 4 bases and J by 5 bases, with 14 bases left in between. Germline CDR1 and CDR2: GTSNPN and SVGIG (reference sequence). The CDR3 extends over 13 amino acids. CDR3 coding DNA: TGTGCCTGGAATACAGGGCTGAGGTATGGCTACACCTTC. Its translation: CAWNTGLRYGYTF.

This sequence joins TRBV5-1 and TRBJ2-5, with D possibly matching TRBD1 (8 bases). This CDR3 region has 14 residues. V dropped 3 bases and J dropped 5 bases, with 14 bases sitting between them. The germline V gene has CDR1 SGHRS and CDR2 YFSETQ. Written as DNA, the CDR3 is TGCGCCAGCAGCTCACAGGGGGGGAAGGAGACCCAGTACTTC. Protein sequence: CASSSQGGKETQYF.

The chain links TRBV10-3 to TRBJ1-2, with 8 bases matching TRBD1. The germline V gene has CDR1 ENHRY and CDR2 SYGVKD. This CDR3 is built from 13 residues. With V trimmed by 9 bases and J by 4 bases, 7 bases remained unmatched. The CDR3 loop reads CAISGGAGYGYTF. In DNA form, the CDR3 reads TGTGCCATATCAGGGGGCGCGGGCTATGGCTACACCTTC.

This chain links TRBV27 with TRBJ1-5, with 9 nucleotides matching TRBD1. V shed 5 bases and J 6 bases; nucleotides not matched to a gene: 8. Germline V lookup: CDR1 MNHEY, CDR2 SMNVEV (reference sequence). The CDR3 extends over 15 amino acids. CDR3 loop: CASSPRTGAAQPQHF. The CDR3 bases are TGTGCCAGCAGTCCACGGACAGGGGCGGCTCAGCCCCAGCATTTT.

This clone came up a few times. This chain uses TRBV15 with TRBJ1-2, with D hard to call. Germline CDR1 and CDR2: LNHNV and YYDKDF (reference sequence). Between the trimmed V and J ends, which lost 1 base and 6 bases, there was a span of 12 bases. CDR3 size: 14 residues. CDR3 residues: CATSRARTANGYTF. The CDR3 DNA reads as TGTGCCACCAGCAGAGCACGAACAGCAAATGGCTACACCTTC. Full variable domain (outside the CDR3, taken from reference TRBV15 and TRBJ1-2): DAMVIQNPRYQVTQFGKPVTLSCSQTLNHNVMYWYQQKSSQAPKLLFHYYDKDFNNEADTPDNFQSRRPNTSFCFLDIRSPGLGDTAMYLCATSRARTANGYTFGSGTRLTVV.

This clone came up a few times. The chain employs TRBV7-9 and TRBJ2-3; perhaps TRBD1 as D (5 bases). The V gene's germline CDR1 is SEHNR and CDR2 FQNEAQ (reference sequence). V was cut by 6 bases and J by 1 base, with 14 bases left in between. The CDR3 is 15 residues long. The CDR3 DNA sequence: TGTGCCAGCAGTCCGGGCAGGGCGGGCACAGATACGCAGTATTTT. The encoded protein is CASSPGRAGTDTQYF. Complete variable domain (other parts from reference TRBV7-9 and TRBJ2-3): DTGVSQNPRHKITKRGQNVTFRCDPISEHNRLYWYRQTLGQGPEFLTYFQNEAQLEKSRLLSDRFSAERPKGSFSTLEIQRTEQGDSAMYLCASSPGRAGTDTQYFGPGTRLTVL.

V and J are TRBV27 and TRBJ1-1; 10 bases fit TRBD1. The CDR3 has 16 residues. Per germline, CDR1 MNHEY and CDR2 SMNVEV (reference sequence). V was clipped by 5 bases and J by 7 bases; unmatched bases: 13. CDR3 in amino acids: CASSPGDRGFLHEAFF. In DNA form, the CDR3 reads TGTGCCAGCAGTCCGGGGGACAGGGGCTTCCTCCATGAAGCTTTCTTT.

This sequence joins TRBV28 and TRBJ2-7; D gene unclear. Trimming cost V 5 bases and J 3 bases, with 2 bases left between them. CDR1 and CDR2 from the germline V gene are MDHEN and SYDVKM. This CDR3 region has 10 residues. CDR3 sequence reads: CASSHYEQYF. The CDR3 nucleotides read TGTGCCAGCAGTCACTACGAGCAGTACTTC.

With regard to this clone: Other DNA sequences in this specimen translate into the identical CDR3. The chain joins TRBV5-1 to TRBJ2-1; no firm D call. With 1 base removed from V and 3 bases from J, the gap between germline ends came to 8 bases. The length of the CDR3 is 14 residues. CDR1 is SGHRS and CDR2 is YFSETQ in the germline V gene. CDR3 sequence reads: CASSLSAGYNEQFF. CDR3 DNA sequence: TGCGCCAGCAGCTTGAGTGCCGGCTACAATGAGCAGTTCTTC.

The chain joins TRBV29-1 to TRBJ2-2, with a weak D call TRBD2 (5 bases). Germline loops: CDR1 SQVTM, CDR2 ANQGSEA. This CDR3 has 13 residues. The V gene lost 4 bases and the J gene lost 4 bases, with 10 bases spanning the gap. The CDR3 sequence: CSVGLAGTGELFF. In nucleotides, the CDR3 is TGCAGCGTTGGGCTAGCTGGCACCGGGGAGCTGTTTTTT.

This clone turned up a few times. This chain uses TRBV11-2 with TRBJ2-3; 10 positions agree with TRBD2. From germline, CDR1 is SGHAT and CDR2 FQNNGV. V was clipped by 5 bases and J by 5 bases; unmatched bases: 4. The CDR3 loop spans 14 amino acids. As DNA, the CDR3 is TGTGCCAGCAGCCTAAGGACTAGCGGAGATACGCAGTATTTT. Encoded protein: CASSLRTSGDTQYF.